This T cell receptor beta chain was recovered during a study of blood T cells in healthy people across ages. Findings of the study overall: Estimates based on one million T cells were treated as lower bounds. TCR beta diversity, measured per million T cells, fell in a roughly linear way with age.

Alongside a J-beta primer mix, a sample-barcoded 5' primer served in a second PCR lasting roughly 6 to 12 cycles. TCRdb itself ran the 5' RACE reads through MiXCR, one entry per CDR3 protein. The profile covers some 900,000 distinct CDR3 sequences, with around 46% appearing a single time and roughly 13% taken by the ten largest. Those donating, healthy Caucasian individuals from Russia, were aged roughly 6 to 100. The CDR3 runs to 13 residues. Germline-derived CDR1 and CDR2 are SQVTM and ANQGSEA. V lost 7 bases to trimming and J lost 0 bases; unmatched junction nucleotides: 5. A remark on this clonotype: Its antigen remains unknown.

The origin of this receptor is a young man in good health. The J gene is TRBJ1-1, the V gene TRBV29-1, with 7 bases identical to TRBD1. The material sequenced was blood. CDR3 residues: CSERQGMNTEAFF. CDR3 DNA sequence: TGCAGCGAGCGACAGGGTATGAACACTGAAGCTTTCTTT.